These T cell receptor beta chains were read from a single sample in a study of T cell responses to AZD1222 COVID-19 vaccine. Produced via immunoSEQ multiplex PCR; TCRdb's table is partial and in-frame only. The data show around 70,000 clones, nearly 90% seen once. The sequencing used peripheral blood, collected 28 days after the second AZD1222 dose. The receptor set was obtained from an adult who received the AZD1222 COVID-19 vaccine. Both conserved end residues are part of each CDR3. Fields, in order: V gene, clone size, J gene, D gene, CDR3 protein, CDR3 DNA. The D gene is left open where the match is weak. A row's size may be missing; if present it is once, few, many or a size class.

TRBV6-2/TRBV6-3	NA	TRBJ2-3	TRBD2	CASSLGHLIGTSGNTQYF	TGTGCCAGCAGTCTTGGTCACCTTATTGGGACTAGCGGAAATACGCAGTATTTT
TRBV19	NA	TRBJ2-4	TRBD2	CASSPSPGGWNIQYF	TGTGCCAGTAGTCCCTCTCCGGGAGGGTGGAACATTCAGTACTTC
TRBV24-1	NA	TRBJ2-6	NA	CATSDLRVRGANVLTF	TGTGCCACCAGTGATTTAAGGGTGCGGGGGGCCAACGTCCTGACTTTC
TRBV6-1	NA	TRBJ2-1	NA	CASSELSSSSYNEQFF	TGTGCCAGCAGTGAGTTGAGCAGTAGCTCCTACAATGAGCAGTTCTTC
TRBV27	NA	TRBJ1-2	NA	CASSLSGGGYGYTF	TGTGCCAGCAGTTTATCGGGGGGAGGCTATGGCTACACCTTC
TRBV19	few	TRBJ2-7	TRBD2	CASRKTSGRYEQYF	TGTGCCAGTAGAAAGACTAGCGGGAGGTACGAGCAGTACTTC
TRBV6-4	NA	TRBJ2-2	NA	CASSGAHGSGELFF	TGTGCCAGCAGTGGCGCCCATGGGTCCGGGGAGCTGTTTTTT
TRBV7-8	NA	TRBJ2-7	TRBD2	CASSLAPGLASSEQYF	TGTGCCAGCAGCTTAGCTCCGGGACTAGCCAGTAGTGAGCAGTACTTC
TRBV9	NA	TRBJ2-5	NA	CASSVGYQETQYF	TGTGCCAGCAGCGTAGGTTATCAAGAGACCCAGTACTTC
TRBV9	NA	TRBJ2-1	TRBD2	CASSVGLAGYNEQFF	TGTGCCAGCAGCGTAGGGCTAGCGGGGTACAATGAGCAGTTCTTC
TRBV28	NA	TRBJ1-2	NA	CASSRERGMGYTF	TGTGCCAGCAGCCGGGAGCGGGGAATGGGCTACACCTTC
TRBV19	NA	TRBJ1-1	NA	CASTGHLEAFF	TGTGCCAGTACGGGACACCTTGAAGCTTTCTTT
TRBV6-5	NA	TRBJ1-5	NA	CASRAYSNQPQHF	TGTGCCAGCAGGGCCTATAGCAATCAGCCCCAGCATTTT
TRBV4-2	NA	TRBJ2-1	TRBD2	CASSQDWGAGGYNEQFF	TGTGCCAGCAGCCAAGATTGGGGAGCGGGAGGGTACAATGAGCAGTTCTTC
TRBV6-5	NA	TRBJ1-2	NA	CASGTRGVLGGYTF	TGTGCCAGCGGTACCAGGGGCGTTCTCGGTGGCTACACCTTC
TRBV18	NA	TRBJ1-5	NA	CASSPPTVNQPQHF	TGTGCCAGCTCACCACCGACAGTTAATCAGCCCCAGCATTTT
TRBV27	NA	TRBJ2-7	NA	CASSRWPPPGFYEQYF	TGTGCCAGCAGTCGATGGCCCCCCCCGGGGTTCTACGAGCAGTACTTC
TRBV19	once	TRBJ1-2	NA	CASSIRSGPNYGYTF	TGTGCCAGTAGTATTCGGTCAGGGCCGAACTATGGCTACACCTTC
TRBV9	NA	TRBJ1-2	NA	CASSPLDSNYGYTF	TGTGCCAGCAGCCCCTTGGACAGTAACTATGGCTACACCTTC
TRBV6-2/TRBV6-3	NA	TRBJ1-5	NA	CASSYSISPFAQHF	TGTGCCAGCAGTTACTCGATTTCCCCCTTCGCCCAGCATTTT
TRBV12-3/TRBV12-4	NA	TRBJ1-3	NA	CASTRDLGNTIYF	TGTGCCAGCACGAGGGACTTGGGAAACACCATATATTTT
TRBV29-1	NA	TRBJ1-1	TRBD1	CSVTGLDTEAFF	TGCAGCGTGACAGGGTTGGACACTGAAGCTTTCTTT
TRBV5-1	NA	TRBJ2-1	TRBD1	CASSAQGVRGANEQFF	TGCGCCAGCAGCGCGCAGGGGGTGAGAGGTGCAAATGAGCAGTTCTTC
TRBV18	NA	TRBJ1-1	NA	CASSPWGTLNTEAFF	TGTGCCAGCTCACCATGGGGTACGCTGAACACTGAAGCTTTCTTT
TRBV10-2	NA	TRBJ2-1	NA	CASSATGLEQFF	TGCGCCAGCAGTGCCACGGGCCTTGAGCAGTTCTTC
TRBV7-3	NA	TRBJ2-1	NA	CASSPRTEYNEQFF	TGTGCCAGCAGCCCGCGGACGGAATACAATGAGCAGTTCTTC
TRBV18	NA	TRBJ1-5	NA	CASSQTGNSNQPQHF	TGTGCCAGCTCCCAGACGGGCAATAGCAATCAGCCCCAGCATTTT
TRBV19	NA	TRBJ1-2	NA	CASSIAAGKRYGYTF	TGTGCCAGTAGTATCGCTGCAGGGAAACGCTATGGCTACACCTTC
TRBV9	NA	TRBJ1-2	TRBD1	CASSAETGGGYGYTF	TGTGCCAGCAGCGCAGAAACAGGGGGCGGCTATGGCTACACCTTC
TRBV19	once	TRBJ2-5	NA	CASSRGGETQYF	TGTGCCAGTAGTAGGGGTGGAGAGACCCAGTACTTC
TRBV24-1	once	TRBJ1-1	NA	CATREDTEAFF	TGTGCCACCAGAGAGGACACTGAAGCTTTCTTT
TRBV27	NA	TRBJ2-4	TRBD1	CASSPLGTGRAKNIQYF	TGTGCCAGCAGTCCGCTCGGGACAGGGCGAGCCAAAAACATTCAGTACTTC
TRBV21-1	NA	TRBJ1-1	NA	CASSTLTARNTEAFF	TGTGCCAGCAGCACCCTGACGGCCCGGAACACTGAAGCTTTCTTT
TRBV5-1	once	TRBJ1-1	NA	CASRLPNTEAFF	TGCGCCTCGCGCCTGCCGAACACTGAAGCTTTCTTT
TRBV12-3/TRBV12-4	NA	TRBJ1-1	NA	CASSPSRQEEAFF	TGTGCCAGCAGTCCTTCCAGACAGGAGGAAGCTTTCTTT
TRBV3-1/TRBV3-2	NA	TRBJ2-1	NA	CASSQPEAKDEQFF	TGTGCCAGCAGCCAACCTGAGGCGAAGGATGAGCAGTTCTTC
TRBV19	NA	TRBJ1-5	NA	CASSIGGVNQPQHF	TGTGCCAGTAGTATAGGGGGGGTAAACCAGCCCCAGCATTTT
TRBV7-2	few	TRBJ2-7	TRBD1	CASSPGQGFYEQYF	TGTGCCAGCAGCCCGGGACAGGGGTTCTACGAGCAGTACTTC
TRBV7-9	NA	TRBJ1-5	NA	CASSFYGVGSNQPQHF	TGTGCCAGCAGCTTCTACGGTGTGGGTAGCAATCAGCCCCAGCATTTT
TRBV5-1	NA	TRBJ2-7	NA	CASSLSRGNEQYF	TGCGCCAGCAGCTTGTCCCGTGGTAACGAGCAGTACTTC
TRBV14	NA	TRBJ1-6	NA	CASSQVGTAVRSPLHF	TGTGCCAGCAGCCAAGTTGGAACCGCGGTGCGTTCACCCCTCCACTTT
TRBV18	NA	TRBJ2-3	TRBD2	CASSPGTSGTDTQYF	TGTGCCAGCTCGCCCGGGACTAGCGGCACAGATACGCAGTATTTT
TRBV4-1	NA	TRBJ1-2	NA	CASSPRDLNYGYTF	TGCGCCAGCAGCCCCAGGGACCTAAACTATGGCTACACCTTC
TRBV10-1	NA	TRBJ1-1	NA	CASSEGSAGTTEAFF	TGCGCCAGCAGCGAGGGATCGGCAGGGACTACTGAAGCTTTCTTT
TRBV18	NA	TRBJ1-2	NA	CASSPLESPNYGYTF	TGTGCCAGCTCACCACTAGAGAGTCCGAACTATGGCTACACCTTC
TRBV5-1	NA	TRBJ1-4	TRBD1	CASSLETGGEKLFF	TGCGCCAGCAGCTTGGAGACAGGGGGTGAAAAACTGTTTTTT
TRBV18	NA	TRBJ1-2	TRBD1	CASTPGTGGTYGYTF	TGTGCCAGCACACCCGGGACAGGGGGCACCTATGGCTACACCTTC
TRBV18	NA	TRBJ1-2	NA	CASSPLQGDGYTF	TGTGCCAGCTCACCGCTACAGGGAGATGGCTACACCTTC
TRBV6-2/TRBV6-3	once	TRBJ2-3	NA	CASSYRSGIGTDTQYF	TGTGCCAGCAGTTACAGGAGCGGTATAGGGACAGATACGCAGTATTTT
TRBV7-2	NA	TRBJ1-2	TRBD1	CASSFIGTGSPGYTF	TGTGCCAGCAGCTTCATAGGGACAGGATCCCCGGGCTACACCTTC
TRBV2	once	TRBJ1-1	NA	CASSEARWTEAFF	TGTGCCAGCAGTGAAGCGCGGTGGACTGAAGCTTTCTTT
TRBV11-2	NA	TRBJ1-1	NA	CASSPGYSFTEAFF	TGTGCCAGCAGCCCAGGGTATTCGTTCACTGAAGCTTTCTTT
TRBV18	NA	TRBJ1-1	NA	CASSPQGRNTEAFF	TGTGCCAGCTCACCCCAGGGGAGAAACACTGAAGCTTTCTTT
TRBV6-8	NA	TRBJ1-5	TRBD1	CAPWVVSGQGEYSNQPQHF	TGTGCCCCCTGGGTGGTATCGGGACAGGGGGAATATAGCAATCAGCCCCAGCATTTT
TRBV25-1	NA	TRBJ1-1	NA	CASSEQGWDTEAFF	TGTGCCAGCAGTGAACAGGGATGGGACACTGAAGCTTTCTTT
TRBV4-1	NA	TRBJ1-2	NA	CASSPGGGANYGYTF	TGCGCCAGCAGCCCTGGGGGGGGCGCTAACTATGGCTACACCTTC
TRBV18	NA	TRBJ2-5	TRBD2	CASSPSQREGQETQYF	TGTGCCAGCTCCCCTTCCCAGCGGGAGGGCCAAGAGACCCAGTACTTC
TRBV12-3/TRBV12-4	NA	TRBJ1-2	NA	CASGGSNYGYTF	TGTGCCAGTGGGGGATCGAACTATGGCTACACCTTC
TRBV7-8	NA	TRBJ1-4	TRBD1	CASSRDRWNEKLFF	TGTGCCAGCAGCCGGGACAGGTGGAATGAAAAACTGTTTTTT
TRBV10-1	once	TRBJ2-5	NA	CASSVLGAGTQYF	TGCGCCAGCAGTGTCCTCGGGGCCGGGACCCAGTACTTC